These 11 T cell receptor beta chains share one sample of origin, sequenced in a study of blood T cell repertoires in COVID-19. Here immunoSEQ multiplex PCR was the method, and the copy in TCRdb shows in-frame clones only, minus some. The sample records approximately 350,000 clones, approximately 90% being singletons. Sequenced input: PBMCs or T cells enriched from blood (not recorded which). These receptors all come from a man younger than 35 who had recovered from COVID-19.

This clone was observed a few times. The junction departs from the called germline gene at one end, perhaps through a read error. This chain uses TRBV5-1 with TRBJ1-1; TRBD1 aligns across 9 bases. The CDR3 length is 12 residues. CDR1 and CDR2 from the germline V gene are SGHRS and YFSETQ. CDR3 sequence: CASRAGTGSGQF. The CDR3 DNA follows: TGCGCCAGCAGGGCCGGGACAGGGAGCGGCCAGTTT. The variable domain in full, completed from reference TRBV5-1 and TRBJ1-1, reads KAGVTQTPRYLIKTRGQQVTLSCSPISGHRSVSWYQQTPGQGLQFLFEYFSETQRNKGNFPGRFSGRQFSNSRSEMNVSTLELGDSALYLCASRAGTGSGQFGQGTRLTVV.

This clone came up a few times. The chain is built from TRBV12-5 and TRBJ1-2; no reliable D call. Germline CDR1 LGHNT, CDR2 FRNRAP. V lost 1 base to trimming and J lost 4 bases, with 10 bases between them. This CDR3 spans 14 amino acids. CDR3 DNA sequence: TGTGCTAGTGGTTTGGGAGGGCCGCCCTATGGCTACACCTTC. Translated, it gives CASGLGGPPYGYTF.

As to this clone: The sample has other DNA sequences that encode this CDR3 too. The chain uses TRBV14 and TRBJ1-2; no definite D call. CDR3 length equals 13 residues. With 0 bases removed from V and 4 bases from J, the gap between germline ends came to 6 bases. Germline V gives CDR1 SGHDN, CDR2 FVKESK. The DNA of the CDR3 is TGTGCCAGCAGCCAAGATCTTTCCTATGGCTACACCTTC. Its protein product is CASSQDLSYGYTF. The full variable domain, in which reference TRBV14 and TRBJ1-2 provide the parts outside the CDR3, is EAGVTQFPSHSVIEKGQTVTLRCDPISGHDNLYWYRRVMGKEIKFLLHFVKESKQDESGMPNNRFLAERTGGTYSTLKVQPAELEDSGVYFCASSQDLSYGYTFGSGTRLTVV.

V is TRBV7-9 and J is TRBJ2-1; 9 bases match TRBD2. Germline trimming cut 4 bases from V and 0 bases from J; bases unmatched to any gene: 1. Germline V lookup: CDR1 SEHNR, CDR2 FQNEAQ (reference sequence). The CDR3 spans 15 residues. CDR3 DNA sequence: TGTGCCAGCAGCTATAGCGGGAGCTCCTACAATGAGCAGTTCTTC. Amino acid sequence: CASSYSGSSYNEQFF.

V usage is TRBV9 and J usage is TRBJ1-4; D may be TRBD1 (5 bases). The CDR3 extends over 17 amino acids. Per the germline V gene, CDR1 is SGDLS and CDR2 is YYNGEE. Trimming cost V 0 bases and J 3 bases, with 15 bases left between them. The DNA of the CDR3 is TGTGCCAGCAGCGTAGACGGGGGTTTTGTAGCTAATGAAAAACTGTTTTTT. It yields the protein CASSVDGGFVANEKLFF.

The chain links TRBV19 to TRBJ2-2, with 7 bases aligning to TRBD1. Trimming took 11 bases from V and 1 from J; bases not matched to a gene: 4. Germline CDR1 reads LNHDA; CDR2 reads SQIVND (reference sequence). The CDR3 is 13 amino acids. The CDR3 nucleotides read TGTGCCTGTGGGACAGTGAACACCGGGGAGCTGTTTTTT. This sequence encodes CACGTVNTGELFF.

The V gene is TRBV4-2, the J gene TRBJ2-1; 8 positions match TRBD2. Germline V gene lookup returns CDR1 LGHNA and CDR2 YNFKEQ. The CDR3 sequence is 16 residues long. The ends lost 4 bases at V and 8 bases at J; junction bases unmatched: 13. As DNA, the CDR3 is TGTGCCAGCAGCCCAAAGAGGGGCGGGGGGCAGGATGAGCAGTTCTTC. It specifies CASSPKRGGGQDEQFF.

J is TRBJ2-1 and V is TRBV11-2; weak D call: TRBD2 (5 bases). With 0 bases removed from V and 8 bases from J, the gap between germline ends came to 14 bases. The germline CDR1 and CDR2 sequences are SGHAT and FQNNGV. The CDR3 extends over 15 amino acids. The DNA for the CDR3 is TGTGCCAGCAGCTTAGAGTGGCCGGGGTCGGATGAGCAGTTCTTC. Translating gives CASSLEWPGSDEQFF.

The chain carries TRBV29-1 and TRBJ2-7, with D perhaps matching TRBD2 (5 bases). CDR1 and CDR2 (germline): SQVTM, ANQGSEA. The CDR3 sequence is 15 residues long. V dropped 1 base and J dropped 0 bases, with 13 bases sitting between them. The CDR3 loop is CSVEGILGSSYEQYF. DNA for the CDR3: TGCAGCGTTGAAGGTATTCTAGGGAGCTCCTACGAGCAGTACTTC.

The gene calls are TRBV5-4 and TRBJ2-3; a weak D match, TRBD2 (5 bases). The CDR3 is 14 residues long. With 0 bases removed from V and 4 bases from J, the gap between germline ends came to 9 bases. Germline V gene sequence: CDR1 SGHNT, CDR2 YYREEE (reference sequence). The CDR3 reads CASSLESSSDTQYF. In nucleotides, the CDR3 is TGTGCCAGCAGCTTGGAGTCTAGCTCAGATACGCAGTATTTT.

V and J are TRBV28 and TRBJ2-7, with unresolved D. This CDR3 contains 13 residues. Germline-derived CDR1 and CDR2 are MDHEN and SYDVKM. The ends were cut back, 8 bases at V and 3 bases at J, with 14 bases in the middle. CDR3 in amino acids: CASARELGYEQYF. In DNA, the CDR3 is TGTGCCAGCGCTAGAGAACTTGGCTACGAGCAGTACTTC.